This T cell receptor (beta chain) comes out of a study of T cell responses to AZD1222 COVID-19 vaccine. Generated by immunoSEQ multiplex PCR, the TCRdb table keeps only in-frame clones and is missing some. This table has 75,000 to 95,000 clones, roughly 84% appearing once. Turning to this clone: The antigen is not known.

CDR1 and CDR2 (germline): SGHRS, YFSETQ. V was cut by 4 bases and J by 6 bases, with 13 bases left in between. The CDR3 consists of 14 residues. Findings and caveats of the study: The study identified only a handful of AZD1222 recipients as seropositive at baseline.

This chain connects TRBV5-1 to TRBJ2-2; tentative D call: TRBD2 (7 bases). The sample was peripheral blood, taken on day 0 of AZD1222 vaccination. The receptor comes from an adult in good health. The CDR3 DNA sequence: TGCGCCAGCAGCCCTCAAGGGGGGGCCGGGGAGCTGTTTTTT. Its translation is CASSPQGGAGELFF.